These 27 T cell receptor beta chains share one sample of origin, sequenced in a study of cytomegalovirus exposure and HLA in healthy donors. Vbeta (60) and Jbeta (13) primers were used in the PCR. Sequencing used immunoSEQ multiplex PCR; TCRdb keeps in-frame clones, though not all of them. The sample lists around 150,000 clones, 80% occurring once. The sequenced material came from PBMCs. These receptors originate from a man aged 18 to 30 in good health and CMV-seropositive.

The DNA for the CDR3 is TGCAGCGTTCAGGACAGGGGATCAGCTAACTATGGCTACACCTTC. Translated: CSVQDRGSANYGYTF. The rearrangement joins TRBV29-1 to TRBJ1-2; 9 nucleotides line up with TRBD1. This CDR3 spans 15 amino acids. Germline V lookup: CDR1 SQVTM, CDR2 ANQGSEA. V dropped 5 bases and J dropped 0; count of bases not matched to a gene: 7.

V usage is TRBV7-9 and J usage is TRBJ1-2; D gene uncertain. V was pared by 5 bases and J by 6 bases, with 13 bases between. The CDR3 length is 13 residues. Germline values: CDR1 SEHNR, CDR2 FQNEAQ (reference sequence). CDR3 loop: CASSKEVTDGYTF. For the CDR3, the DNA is TGTGCCAGCAGCAAGGAGGTTACCGATGGCTACACCTTC.

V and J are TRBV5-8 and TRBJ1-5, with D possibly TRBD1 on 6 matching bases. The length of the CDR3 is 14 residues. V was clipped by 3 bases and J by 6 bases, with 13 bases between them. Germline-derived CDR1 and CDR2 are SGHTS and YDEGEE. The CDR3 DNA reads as TGTGCCAGCAGCTATGGCAGGGGAAGTCAGCCCCAGCATTTT. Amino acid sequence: CASSYGRGSQPQHF.

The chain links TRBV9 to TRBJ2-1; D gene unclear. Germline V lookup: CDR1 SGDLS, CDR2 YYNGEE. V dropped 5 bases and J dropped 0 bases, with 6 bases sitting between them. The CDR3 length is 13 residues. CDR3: CASSLGSYNEQFF. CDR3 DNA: TGTGCCAGCAGTCTCGGCTCCTACAATGAGCAGTTCTTC.

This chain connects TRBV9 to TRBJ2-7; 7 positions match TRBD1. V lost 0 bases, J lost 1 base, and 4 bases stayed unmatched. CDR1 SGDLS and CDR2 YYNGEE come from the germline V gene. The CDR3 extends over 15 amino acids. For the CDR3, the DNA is TGTGCCAGCAGCGTAGCGACAGGGATGTCCTACGAGCAGTACTTC. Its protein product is CASSVATGMSYEQYF. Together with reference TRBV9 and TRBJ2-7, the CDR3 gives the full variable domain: DSGVTQTPKHLITATGQRVTLRCSPRSGDLSVYWYQQSLDQGLQFLIQYYNGEERAKGNILERFSAQQFPDLHSELNLSSLELGDSALYFCASSVATGMSYEQYFGPGTRLTVT.

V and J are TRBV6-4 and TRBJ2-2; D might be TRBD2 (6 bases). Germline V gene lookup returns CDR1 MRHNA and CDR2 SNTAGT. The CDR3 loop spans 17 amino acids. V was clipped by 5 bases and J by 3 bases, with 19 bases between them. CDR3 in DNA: TGTGCCAGCAGTACGACTAGTGGGGCCGGGGACACCGGGGAGCTGTTTTTT. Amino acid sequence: CASSTTSGAGDTGELFF.

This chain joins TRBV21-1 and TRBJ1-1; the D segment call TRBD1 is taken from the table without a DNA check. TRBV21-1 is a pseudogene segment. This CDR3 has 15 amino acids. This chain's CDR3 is CASRMGQGADTEAFF. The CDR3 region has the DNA TGTGCCAGCAGGATGGGACAGGGGGCGGACACTGAAGCTTTCTTT.

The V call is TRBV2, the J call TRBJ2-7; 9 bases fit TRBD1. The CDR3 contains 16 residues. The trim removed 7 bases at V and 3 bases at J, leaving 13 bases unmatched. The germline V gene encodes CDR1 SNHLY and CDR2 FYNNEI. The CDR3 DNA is TGTGCCAGCACCGAAGCCGTCCGGGACAGGGTCTACGAGCAGTACTTC. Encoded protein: CASTEAVRDRVYEQYF.

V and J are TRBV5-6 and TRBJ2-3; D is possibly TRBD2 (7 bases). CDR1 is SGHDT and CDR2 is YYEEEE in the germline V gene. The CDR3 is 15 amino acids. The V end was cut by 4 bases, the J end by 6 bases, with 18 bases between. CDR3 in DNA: TGTGCCAGCAGCCCCATAGTGGGGGGGCGGGATACGCAGTATTTT. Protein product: CASSPIVGGRDTQYF.

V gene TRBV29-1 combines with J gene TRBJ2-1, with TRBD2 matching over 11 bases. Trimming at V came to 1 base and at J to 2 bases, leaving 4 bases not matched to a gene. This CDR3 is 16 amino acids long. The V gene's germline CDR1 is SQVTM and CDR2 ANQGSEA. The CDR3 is CSVEGKTSGTYNEQFF. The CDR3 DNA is TGCAGCGTTGAAGGGAAGACTAGCGGGACCTACAATGAGCAGTTCTTC.

CDR3 sequence (DNA): TGTGCCAGCAGGGGTTTTATAGAGGGCGACTATGGCTACACCTTC. Protein sequence: CASRGFIEGDYGYTF. The rearrangement joins TRBV5-6 to TRBJ1-2, with unresolved D. The CDR3 totals 15 residues. Germline V gene data show CDR1 as SGHDT and CDR2 as YYEEEE. Trimming took 5 bases from V and 3 from J, leaving 17 bases between them.

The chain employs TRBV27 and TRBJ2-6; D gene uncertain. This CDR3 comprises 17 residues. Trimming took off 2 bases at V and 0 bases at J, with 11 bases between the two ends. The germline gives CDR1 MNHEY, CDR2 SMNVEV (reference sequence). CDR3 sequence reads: CASSLMAPNSGANVLTF. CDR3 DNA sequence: TGTGCCAGCAGTTTAATGGCACCAAACTCTGGGGCCAACGTCCTGACTTTC.

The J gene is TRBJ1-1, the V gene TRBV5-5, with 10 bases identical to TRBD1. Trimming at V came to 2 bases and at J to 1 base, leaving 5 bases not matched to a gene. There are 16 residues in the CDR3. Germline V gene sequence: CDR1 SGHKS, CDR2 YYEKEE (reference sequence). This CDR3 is CASSLGQGVWNTEAFF. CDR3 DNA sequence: TGTGCCAGCAGCTTAGGACAGGGGGTATGGAACACTGAAGCTTTCTTT. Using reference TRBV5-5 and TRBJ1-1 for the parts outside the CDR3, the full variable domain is DAGVTQSPTHLIKTRGQQVTLRCSPISGHKSVSWYQQVLGQGPQFIFQYYEKEERGRGNFPDRFSARQFPNYSSELNVNALLLGDSALYLCASSLGQGVWNTEAFFGQGTRLTVV.

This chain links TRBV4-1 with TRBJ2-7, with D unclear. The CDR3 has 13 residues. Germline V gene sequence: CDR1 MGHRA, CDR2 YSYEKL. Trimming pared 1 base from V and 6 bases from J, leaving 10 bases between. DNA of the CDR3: TGCGCCAGCAGCCAAGTCACTGGGCTCGAGCAGTACTTC. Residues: CASSQVTGLEQYF.

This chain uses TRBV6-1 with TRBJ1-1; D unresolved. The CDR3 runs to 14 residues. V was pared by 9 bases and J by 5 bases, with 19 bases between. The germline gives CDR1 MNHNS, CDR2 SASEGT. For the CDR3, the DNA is TGTGCCAGGATCGGGTCGGACGGGAAGACTGAAGCTTTCTTT. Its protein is CARIGSDGKTEAFF.

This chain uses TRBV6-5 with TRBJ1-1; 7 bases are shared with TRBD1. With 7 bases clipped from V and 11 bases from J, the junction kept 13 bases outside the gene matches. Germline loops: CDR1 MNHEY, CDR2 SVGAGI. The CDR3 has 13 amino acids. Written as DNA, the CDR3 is TGTGCCAGCATCTCAGCAGGGGGTGGGAAGGCTTTCTTT. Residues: CASISAGGGKAFF.

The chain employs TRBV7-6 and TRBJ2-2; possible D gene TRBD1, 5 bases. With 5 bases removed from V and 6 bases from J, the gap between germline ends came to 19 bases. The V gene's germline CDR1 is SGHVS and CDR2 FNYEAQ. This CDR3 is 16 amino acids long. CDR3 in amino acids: CASSPPAGIKPGELFF. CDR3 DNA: TGTGCCAGCAGCCCCCCGGCAGGGATAAAACCCGGGGAGCTGTTTTTT.

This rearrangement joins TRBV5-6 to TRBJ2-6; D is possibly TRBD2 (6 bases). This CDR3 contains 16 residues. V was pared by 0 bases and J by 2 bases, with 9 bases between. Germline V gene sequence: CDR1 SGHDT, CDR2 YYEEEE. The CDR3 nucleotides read TGTGCCAGCAGCTTGGCCGGGAGTGCTGGGGCCAACGTCCTGACTTTC. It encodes CASSLAGSAGANVLTF.

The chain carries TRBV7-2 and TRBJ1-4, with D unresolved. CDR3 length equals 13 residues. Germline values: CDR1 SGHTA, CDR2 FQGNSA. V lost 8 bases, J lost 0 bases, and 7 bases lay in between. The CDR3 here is CASGRATNEKLFF. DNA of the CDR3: TGTGCCAGCGGTCGGGCAACTAATGAAAAACTGTTTTTT.

The CDR3 is CASSLSNTEAFF. The CDR3 nucleotides are TGTGCCAGCAGCCTTTCCAACACTGAAGCTTTCTTT. The chain recombines TRBV11-2 with TRBJ1-1; D is uncertain. Germline V gene data show CDR1 as SGHAT and CDR2 as FQNNGV. Trimming left V 5 bases short and J 2 bases short, with 6 bases between. The CDR3 length is 12 residues.

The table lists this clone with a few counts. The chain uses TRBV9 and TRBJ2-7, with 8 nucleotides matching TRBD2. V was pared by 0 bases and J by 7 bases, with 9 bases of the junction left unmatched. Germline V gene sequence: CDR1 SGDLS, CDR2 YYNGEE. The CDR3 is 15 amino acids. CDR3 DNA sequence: TGTGCCAGCAGCGTAGGGAGCGGGAGATCGGGAGAGCAGTACTTC. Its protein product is CASSVGSGRSGEQYF. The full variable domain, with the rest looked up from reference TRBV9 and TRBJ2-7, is DSGVTQTPKHLITATGQRVTLRCSPRSGDLSVYWYQQSLDQGLQFLIQYYNGEERAKGNILERFSAQQFPDLHSELNLSSLELGDSALYFCASSVGSGRSGEQYFGPGTRLTVT.

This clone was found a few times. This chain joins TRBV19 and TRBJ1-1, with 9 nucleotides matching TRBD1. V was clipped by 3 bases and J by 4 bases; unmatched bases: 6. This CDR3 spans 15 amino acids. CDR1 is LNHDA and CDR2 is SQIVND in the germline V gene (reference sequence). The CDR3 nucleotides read TGTGCCAGTAGTATCCGGACAGGGGAACCCACTGAAGCTTTCTTT. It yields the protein CASSIRTGEPTEAFF.

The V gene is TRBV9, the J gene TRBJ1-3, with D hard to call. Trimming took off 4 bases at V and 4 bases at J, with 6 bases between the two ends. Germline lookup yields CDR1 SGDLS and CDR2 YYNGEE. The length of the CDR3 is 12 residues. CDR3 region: CASSPLGNTIYF. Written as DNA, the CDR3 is TGTGCCAGCAGCCCGTTGGGAAACACCATATATTTT.

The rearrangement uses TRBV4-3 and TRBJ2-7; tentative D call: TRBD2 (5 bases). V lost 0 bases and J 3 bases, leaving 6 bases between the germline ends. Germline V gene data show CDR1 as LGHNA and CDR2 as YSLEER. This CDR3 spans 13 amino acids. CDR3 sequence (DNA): TGCGCCAGCAGCCAAGAGGAGGTCTACGAGCAGTACTTC. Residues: CASSQEEVYEQYF.

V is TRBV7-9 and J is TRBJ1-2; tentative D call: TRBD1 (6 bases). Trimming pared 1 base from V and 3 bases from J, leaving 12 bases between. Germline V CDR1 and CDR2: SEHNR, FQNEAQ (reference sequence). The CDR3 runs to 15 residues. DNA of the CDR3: TGTGCCAGCAGCTTAGAAACAGGGTATGACTATGGCTACACCTTC. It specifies CASSLETGYDYGYTF.

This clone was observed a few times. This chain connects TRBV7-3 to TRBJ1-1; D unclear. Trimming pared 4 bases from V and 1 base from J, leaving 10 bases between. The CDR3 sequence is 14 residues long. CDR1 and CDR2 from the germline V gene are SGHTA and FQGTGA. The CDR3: CASSSQPGNTEAFF. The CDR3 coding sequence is TGTGCCAGCAGCTCACAGCCCGGGAACACTGAAGCTTTCTTT.

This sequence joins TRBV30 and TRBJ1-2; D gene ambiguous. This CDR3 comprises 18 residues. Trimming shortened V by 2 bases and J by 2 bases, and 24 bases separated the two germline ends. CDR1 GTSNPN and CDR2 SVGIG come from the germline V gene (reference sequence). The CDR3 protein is CAWSRANTGRRWNYGYTF. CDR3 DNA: TGTGCCTGGAGTCGAGCCAACACCGGGAGGAGGTGGAACTATGGCTACACCTTC.